This entry describes one T cell receptor (beta chain). This sample is part of a study of shared clonotypes between healthy human individuals. The CDR3 loop spans 18 amino acids. Trimming took 4 bases from V and 0 from J, leaving 21 bases between them. Germline lookup yields CDR1 MGHRA and CDR2 YSYEKL. Terminally differentiated effector memory CD45RA+ cells were excluded by CCR7 positive selection of CD45RO-negative cells. The data were produced by immunoSEQ multiplex PCR, yet TCRdb's version contains in-frame clones alone and is incomplete. The sample consists of just over 2,000,000 clones, approximately 94% of them appearing once.

This rearrangement joins TRBV4-1 to TRBJ1-1, with D tentatively TRBD1 (6 bases). The sample comprised naive CD8+ T cells sorted from blood. This clonotype was sampled from a man between 18 and 29 years old in good health. CDR3 sequence reads: CASSPYLGGPDLNTEAFF. The CDR3 nucleotides are TGCGCCAGCAGCCCCTACTTGGGGGGCCCCGATTTGAACACTGAAGCTTTCTTT.